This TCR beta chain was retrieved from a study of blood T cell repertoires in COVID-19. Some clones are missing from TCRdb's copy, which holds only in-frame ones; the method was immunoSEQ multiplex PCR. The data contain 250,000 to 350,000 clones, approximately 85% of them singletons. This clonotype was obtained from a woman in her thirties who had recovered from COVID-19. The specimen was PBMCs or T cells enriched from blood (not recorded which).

CDR3 in DNA: TGTGCCAGCAGCACTAGGACAGGGACTACCCACGAGCAGTACTTC. Translating it yields CASSTRTGTTHEQYF. This sequence joins TRBV21-1 and TRBJ2-7; TRBD1 is the table's D call, not checked against the DNA. TRBV21-1 is a pseudogene. The length of the CDR3 is 15 residues.